What follows is one T cell receptor (beta chain) and its context. Its antigen remains undetermined. Within one base of it there is no much larger clone, and no base qualities were kept. Using the immunoSEQ assay, TCRB CDR3 regions were amplified from 1.5 to 2 micrograms of genomic DNA, or from all available DNA when less than that was on hand. The multiplex PCR employed 60 forward primers targeting TCR V beta segments and 13 reverse primers targeting J beta segments. To estimate reads per starting template, synthetic control templates were spiked into each sample at limiting dilution. Sequencing produced 87 bp reads on the Illumina HiSeq System. For the original study's pipeline: PCR and sequencing errors were removed by a nearest neighbor algorithm that merged closely related sequences. TCR overlap was measured as the percentage of unique tumor TCR beta sequences that were also present in the peripheral blood of the same patient. TCRdb carries this immuneACCESS record with in-frame sequences only. Its versions omit some clonotypes, under half of them owing to an unresolved V gene in the studies checked, with the rest unexplained. The V and J calls and clone size were taken over from that table, and D and trimming were inferred from the DNA. This sample comprises around 100,000 clones, roughly 79% of them detected only once. 10% to 15% of the sample is in the top ten clones.

The entry originates in a study of glioma-infiltrating T cells after dendritic cell vaccination (TCRdb year 2016). Broadly, across the study: The cohort comprised approximately 15 glioblastoma patients from Phase I and II dendritic cell vaccination trials, 9 newly diagnosed and 6 with recurrent disease. Survival after dendritic cell vaccination was correlated with TCR sequencing metrics such as TIL content and the overlap between tumor and blood repertoires. The vaccine consisted of monocyte-derived dendritic cells cultured seven to eight days with IL-4 and GM-CSF, then pulsed overnight with autologous tumor lysate. Between about 2003 and 2013, patients were given autologous tumor lysate-pulsed dendritic cell vaccination. Patients received three intradermal dendritic cell vaccine injections at biweekly intervals in the arm below the axilla. Deep sequencing of TCR beta CDR3 regions was used to quantify tumor-infiltrating lymphocyte content and compare tumor and blood repertoires in dendritic cell-vaccinated glioblastoma patients.

Paper-wide results and their limitations: After dendritic cell vaccination, a higher estimated pretreatment TIL content predicted longer time to progression and overall survival. The TCR overlap response model with three groups was called speculative and said to need prospective validation. TCR clonality showed no direct relationship with survival, which suggests that a diverse polyclonal response may be important. The cohort was small and heterogeneous, with few patients having full blood and tumor sets and even fewer initial-recurrent tumor pairs.

Trimming at the junction amounts to 6 bases on V and 0 bases on J, and the germline ends lie 12 bases apart. As encoded in the germline V gene, CDR1 is MNHNS while CDR2 is SASEGT. The CDR3 contains 15 residues, cysteine and phenylalanine counted. The entry retains the CDR3 DNA only, 45 bases that are in frame from base 1. Patients were selected on the basis of adequate residual fresh-frozen tumor tissue and more than two years of available survival data. Molecular status otherwise varied across the glioblastoma patients, but none of them carried an isocitrate dehydrogenase mutation. PBMC collection took place before vaccination, two weeks after the third vaccination, and at tumor progression if progression occurred. The Qiagen DNeasy Blood extraction Kit was used to extract genomic DNA.

This clonotype originated in a human donor with glioblastoma. This specimen was blood, taken before dendritic cell vaccination. Rearrangement joined TRBV6-1 to TRBJ1-5; a tentative D call is TRBD1 (6 bases match). CDR3 sequence: CASREQGYSNQPQHF. DNA sequence: TGTGCCAGCAGAGAACAGGGCTATAGCAATCAGCCCCAGCATTTT.